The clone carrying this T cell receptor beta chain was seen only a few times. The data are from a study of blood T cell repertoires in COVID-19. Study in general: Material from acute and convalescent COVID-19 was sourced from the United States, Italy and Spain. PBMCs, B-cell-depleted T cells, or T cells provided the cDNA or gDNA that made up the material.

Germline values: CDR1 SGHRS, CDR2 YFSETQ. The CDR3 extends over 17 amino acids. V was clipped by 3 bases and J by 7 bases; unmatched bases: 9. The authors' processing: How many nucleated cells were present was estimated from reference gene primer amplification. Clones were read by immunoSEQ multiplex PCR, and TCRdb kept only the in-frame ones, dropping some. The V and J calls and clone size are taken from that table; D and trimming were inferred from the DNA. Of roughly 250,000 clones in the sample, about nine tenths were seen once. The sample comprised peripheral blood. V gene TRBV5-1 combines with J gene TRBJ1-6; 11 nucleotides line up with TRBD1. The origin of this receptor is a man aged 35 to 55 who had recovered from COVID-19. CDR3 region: CASSWSAGTGGNSPLHF. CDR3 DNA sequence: TGCGCCAGCAGCTGGTCAGCCGGGACAGGGGGAAATTCACCCCTCCACTTT.